A selection of T cell receptor beta chains follows, all from one sample in a study of control samples from healthy donors and cancer patients. The table came from immunoSEQ multiplex PCR; TCRdb's copy has only in-frame clones and leaves some out. The sample records 80,000 or so clones, approximately 92% being singletons. The sequenced sample consisted of blood. These receptors all come from an older woman in good health. Both conserved end residues are part of each CDR3. A clone size is listed for some rows: how often the clone was seen (once, few, many), or a class if it is expanded.

v_call	clone_size	cdr3_aa
TRBV6-5	NA	CASSSDSGAYGYTF
TRBV7-9	NA	CASSLNGDRGHTEAFF
TRBV4-1	NA	CASSRSATGLRYQETQYF
TRBV6-1	NA	CASSEVAVETQYF
TRBV9	NA	CASSVGFKPNSGNTIYF
TRBV7-2	NA	CASSLGTPRNQPQHF
TRBV6-5	NA	CASSYSGQGSYEQYF
TRBV10-3	NA	CAISDARVPYEQYF
TRBV27	once	CASSYRVGGGYTF
TRBV19	NA	CASSIGVRNEQFF
TRBV6-5	NA	CASSILAASTDTQYF
TRBV5-1	NA	CASSPGQGNQPQHF
TRBV15	NA	CATSREQGSDQPQHF
TRBV3-1/TRBV3-2	NA	CASSQPGQNYEQYF
TRBV2	NA	CASSESLSNQPQHF
TRBV29-1	NA	CSALSGRATLTGELFF
TRBV5-1	NA	CASSSGTGDYGYTF
TRBV21-1	NA	CASSNWRGSGRGYEQYF
TRBV27	NA	CASRTWDRDEQYF
TRBV5-1	NA	CASSYTGRTSVSGNTIYF
TRBV18	NA	CASSPSVLGELFF
TRBV5-1	NA	CASSLVSGAYGYTF
TRBV7-9	NA	CASSLVPGRTDTQYF
TRBV6-6	NA	CASSPSAPVEYF
TRBV6-5	NA	CASSYRRSGTDTQYF
TRBV7-9	NA	CASSLAAGEVEQYF
TRBV18	NA	CASSPGQVSYNSPLHF
TRBV5-1	NA	CASSTGLALPGAVSEQYF
TRBV28	NA	CASSSPDPFVAFF
TRBV2	NA	CASSDAGSSYNEQFF
TRBV6-4	NA	CASSRTSGSQISDTQYF
TRBV28	NA	CASSLSGVAGNTIYF
TRBV12-3/TRBV12-4	NA	CASRSVGANVLTF
TRBV25-1	NA	CASRRTGGAETQYF
TRBV7-3	NA	CASSFQAGVGETQYF
TRBV12-3/TRBV12-4	NA	CASSFSSTGELFF
TRBV3-1/TRBV3-2	NA	CASSPRRGSYNEQFF
TRBV24-1	NA	CATSDQGTGYNEQFF
TRBV30	NA	CAWTLWPTYSEAFF
TRBV7-8	NA	CASSLEDSNQPQHF
TRBV6-1	NA	CASSETLTGYGYTF
TRBV2	NA	CASSVGHEQYF
TRBV18	NA	CASSPSGTAANYGYTF
TRBV28	once	CASSIWGGTGEKLFF